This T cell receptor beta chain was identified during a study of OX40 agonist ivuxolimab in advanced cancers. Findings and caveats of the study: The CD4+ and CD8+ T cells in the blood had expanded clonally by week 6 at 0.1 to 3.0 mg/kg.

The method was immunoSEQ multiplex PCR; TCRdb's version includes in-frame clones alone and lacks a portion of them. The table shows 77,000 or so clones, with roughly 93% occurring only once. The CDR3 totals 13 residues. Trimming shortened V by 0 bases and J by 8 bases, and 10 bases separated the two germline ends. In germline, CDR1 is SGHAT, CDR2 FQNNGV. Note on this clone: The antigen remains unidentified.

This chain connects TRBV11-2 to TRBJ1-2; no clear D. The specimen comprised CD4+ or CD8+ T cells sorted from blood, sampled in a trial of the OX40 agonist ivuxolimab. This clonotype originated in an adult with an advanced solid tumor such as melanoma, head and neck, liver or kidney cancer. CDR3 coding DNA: TGTGCCAGCAGCTTAGATCTTATAGGCGGCTACACCTTC. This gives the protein CASSLDLIGGYTF.